Presented here are 20 T cell receptor beta chains from one specimen sequenced in a study of control samples from healthy donors and cancer patients. Using immunoSEQ multiplex PCR, the repertoire was profiled, and TCRdb retains in-frame clones only, with some absent. The repertoire holds 150,000 to 200,000 clones, with about nine tenths as singletons. The sample taken for sequencing was blood. The receptors here all came from a woman in her 40s in good health.

V gene TRBV7-6 combines with J gene TRBJ2-3, with 11 positions matching TRBD2. Germline trimming cut 1 base from V and 5 bases from J; bases unmatched to any gene: 8. There are 17 residues in the CDR3. Germline CDR1 SGHVS, CDR2 FNYEAQ. CDR3 in amino acids: CASSLGRTSGGLDTQYF. CDR3 in DNA: TGTGCCAGCAGCTTAGGACGAACTAGCGGGGGTCTAGATACGCAGTATTTT.

This chain links TRBV6-1 with TRBJ2-2, with 10 bases aligning to TRBD1. The CDR3 has 16 amino acids. Germline lookup yields CDR1 MNHNS and CDR2 SASEGT. V shed 1 base, J shed 7 bases, and the junction held 6 bases outside the gene matches. The CDR3 here is CASSEGDRGPGGELFF. The CDR3 bases are TGTGCCAGCAGTGAAGGTGACAGGGGGCCTGGCGGGGAGCTGTTTTTT.

V gene TRBV4-2 combines with J gene TRBJ2-4; TRBD2 might be the D (6 bases). Germline V gives CDR1 LGHNA, CDR2 YNFKEQ. The CDR3 is made up of 16 amino acids. V shed 0 bases and J shed 10 bases, with 19 bases lying between them. CDR3 bases: TGTGCCAGCAGCCAAGATTTAGGGACTGGGTTACCTATTCAGTACTTC. It translates to CASSQDLGTGLPIQYF.

J is TRBJ1-5 and V is TRBV5-5; D call uncertain. This CDR3 contains 16 residues. CDR1 is SGHKS and CDR2 is YYEKEE in the germline V gene (reference sequence). Trimming took 4 bases from V and 11 from J, leaving 25 bases between them. Here the CDR3 reads CASSEPTRSDFGAQHF. As DNA, the CDR3 is TGTGCCAGCAGCGAACCAACACGATCCGATTTCGGGGCCCAGCATTTT.

This chain connects TRBV28 to TRBJ1-5; a weak D match, TRBD1 (5 bases). Germline V lookup: CDR1 MDHEN, CDR2 SYDVKM. V lost 2 bases to trimming and J lost 4 bases, with 12 bases between them. This CDR3 has 15 amino acids. The CDR3 sequence is CASSLKSGWNQPQHF. The CDR3 region has the DNA TGTGCCAGCAGTTTAAAATCAGGGTGGAATCAGCCCCAGCATTTT.

This chain connects TRBV3-1 (or the pseudogene TRBV3-2) to TRBJ1-5; D is unclear. The CDR3 is made up of 12 amino acids. From germline, CDR1 is LGHDT and CDR2 YNNKEL (reference sequence). With 0 bases removed from V and 6 bases from J, the gap between germline ends came to 3 bases. The CDR3: CASSQDGQPQHF. In DNA, the CDR3 is TGTGCCAGCAGCCAAGATGGTCAGCCCCAGCATTTT.

The rearrangement links TRBV5-1 to TRBJ2-7; possibly TRBD1 for D (6 bases). Trimming pared 3 bases from V and 3 bases from J, leaving 16 bases between. The CDR3 totals 15 residues. Germline V gene data show CDR1 as SGHRS and CDR2 as YFSETQ. The CDR3 DNA reads TGCGCCAGCAGCTCGACAGGAGTTGGGGACTACGAGCAGTACTTC. Its translation is CASSSTGVGDYEQYF.

The chain is built from TRBV6-4 and TRBJ2-3, with a possible D match to TRBD2 (6 bases). CDR1 and CDR2 (germline): MRHNA, SNTAGT. Trimming took off 3 bases at V and 2 bases at J, with 12 bases between the two ends. The CDR3 spans 15 residues. The CDR3 DNA sequence: TGTGCCAGCAGTGAGGGGACTGGTGACACAGATACGCAGTATTTT. Its protein is CASSEGTGDTDTQYF.

The chain has TRBV7-2 and TRBJ2-2; 8 bases map to TRBD2. The CDR3 sequence is 15 residues long. With 1 base clipped from V and 11 bases from J, the junction kept 9 bases outside the gene matches. The germline V gene encodes CDR1 SGHTA and CDR2 FQGNSA. CDR3 sequence reads: CASSLGASGFDELFF. In DNA form, the CDR3 reads TGTGCCAGCAGCTTAGGGGCTAGCGGGTTTGATGAGCTGTTTTTT. The variable domain in full, with the rest retrieved from reference TRBV7-2 and TRBJ2-2, is GAGVSQSPSNKVTEKGKDVELRCDPISGHTALYWYRQSLGQGLEFLIYFQGNSAPDKSGLPSDRFSAERTGGSVSTLTIQRTQQEDSAVYLCASSLGASGFDELFFGEGSRLTVL.

This rearrangement joins TRBV6-5 to TRBJ1-1; the D is unclear. CDR1 and CDR2 from the germline V gene are MNHEY and SVGAGI. The germline V and J ends were trimmed by 2 bases and 4 bases, with 11 bases remaining between them. The CDR3 is 14 amino acids. This CDR3 reads CASSYTATGTEAFF. CDR3 DNA sequence: TGTGCCAGCAGTTACACAGCAACCGGCACTGAAGCTTTCTTT.

This chain uses TRBV27 with TRBJ1-5, with unresolved D. The V end lost 5 bases, the J end lost 2 bases, and 7 bases lay between the germline ends. The CDR3 runs 13 residues. Germline CDR1 reads MNHEY; CDR2 reads SMNVEV (reference sequence). CDR3 residues: CASSRGGNQPQHF. The DNA for the CDR3 is TGTGCCAGCAGTCGGGGAGGCAATCAGCCCCAGCATTTT.

CDR3 amino acids: CASSLGDRGSYNEQFF. Here the CDR3 DNA reads TGTGCCAGCAGCTTAGGGGACAGGGGGTCCTACAATGAGCAGTTCTTC. V and J are TRBV7-8 and TRBJ2-1, with 11 bases lining up with TRBD1. The J segment lost 1 base and the V segment lost 1 base, leaving 0 bases of the junction unmatched. Germline loops: CDR1 SGHVS, CDR2 FQNEAQ. There are 16 residues in the CDR3.

The chain carries TRBV9 and TRBJ1-4, with D hard to call. CDR3 size: 14 residues. V gave up 3 bases and J gave up 8 bases, with 14 bases separating them. Looked up from germline, CDR1 is SGDLS and CDR2 is YYNGEE. This chain's CDR3 is CASSAGPEEEKLFF. The CDR3 DNA follows: TGTGCCAGCAGCGCCGGACCAGAGGAAGAAAAACTGTTTTTT.

The chain carries TRBV5-4 and TRBJ1-1; D is ambiguous. Germline values: CDR1 SGHNT, CDR2 YYREEE (reference sequence). The CDR3 sequence is 14 residues long. Trimming pared 0 bases from V and 0 bases from J, leaving 6 bases between. The CDR3 region has the DNA TGTGCCAGCAGCTTGGCCCTCATGAACACTGAAGCTTTCTTT. This encodes CASSLALMNTEAFF.

The chain is built from TRBV20-1 and TRBJ2-3; D is unresolved. In germline, CDR1 is DFQATT, CDR2 SNEGSKA (reference sequence). This CDR3 region has 11 residues. Trimming stripped 7 bases from V and 2 bases from J, with 7 bases between. The CDR3 is CSVPLTDTQYF. In nucleotides, the CDR3 is TGCAGTGTCCCGCTCACAGATACGCAGTATTTT.

This chain joins TRBV5-1 and TRBJ2-3; the match to TRBD2 covers 10 bases. This CDR3 contains 18 residues. V gave up 0 bases and J gave up 0 bases; unmatched junction bases: 7. The V gene's germline CDR1 is SGHRS and CDR2 YFSETQ. CDR3: CASSLVPSGGGSTDTQYF. In DNA form, the CDR3 reads TGCGCCAGCAGCTTGGTGCCTAGCGGGGGAGGGAGCACAGATACGCAGTATTTT. The full variable domain, its missing parts supplied by reference TRBV5-1 and TRBJ2-3, is KAGVTQTPRYLIKTRGQQVTLSCSPISGHRSVSWYQQTPGQGLQFLFEYFSETQRNKGNFPGRFSGRQFSNSRSEMNVSTLELGDSALYLCASSLVPSGGGSTDTQYFGPGTRLTVL.

This clone has only a few counts. The V and J genes are TRBV5-4 and TRBJ1-5; tentatively, D is TRBD1 (6 bases). Germline lookup yields CDR1 SGHNT and CDR2 YYREEE (reference sequence). The V end was cut by 0 bases, the J end by 6 bases, with 10 bases between. The CDR3 consists of 14 residues. The CDR3 here is CASSLEGGSQPQHF. CDR3 nucleotides: TGTGCCAGCAGCTTGGAAGGGGGTAGTCAGCCCCAGCATTTT.

V and J are TRBV4-1 and TRBJ1-5; D gene uncertain. Per the germline V gene, CDR1 is MGHRA and CDR2 is YSYEKL. CDR3 length: 15 amino acids. Trimming left V 3 bases short and J 3 bases short, with 12 bases between. The CDR3 sequence: CASSQLGGNNQPQHF. The CDR3 DNA sequence: TGCGCCAGCAGCCAGCTCGGTGGAAACAATCAGCCCCAGCATTTT.

In this sample, this clone turned up once. The rearrangement uses TRBV7-9 and TRBJ1-1; D call uncertain. Trimming shortened V by 5 bases and J by 5 bases, and 9 bases separated the two germline ends. The CDR3 contains 12 residues. Germline loops: CDR1 SEHNR, CDR2 FQNEAQ (reference sequence). This CDR3 is CASSPVYTEAFF. For the CDR3, the DNA is TGTGCCAGCAGCCCGGTGTATACTGAAGCTTTCTTT.

The genes are TRBV4-1 and TRBJ2-1; 9 bases line up with TRBD2. The J segment lost 7 bases and the V segment lost 0 bases, leaving 7 bases of the junction unmatched. CDR3 length: 16 residues. Germline-derived CDR1 and CDR2 are MGHRA and YSYEKL. The CDR3 DNA reads TGCGCCAGCAGCCAAGATGGTAGCGGGGGTGATAATGAGCAGTTCTTC. This sequence encodes CASSQDGSGGDNEQFF.